This T cell receptor (beta chain) derives from a study of T-cell memory formation after mild COVID-19 (dated by TCRdb to about 2021). Some background on the complete study: Most TCR sequence clusters were specific to one of the two donors. Longitudinal TCRalpha and TCRbeta repertoire sequencing tracked T-cell clones expanding and contracting after mild COVID-19 in two donors. Two young, previously healthy adult volunteers, one female and one male, were included in the cohort.

Sequencer: Illumina NovaSeq 6000. TCRalpha and TCRbeta cDNA libraries were built by 5'RACE with constant-segment primers, adding sample barcodes and unique molecular identifiers. Trizol reagent was used to extract RNA from every sample. Libraries were amplified in two PCR steps, with a second sample barcode and Illumina TruSeq adapters added in the second step. Libraries were sequenced on an Illumina NovaSeq with 2 x 150 bp paired-end reads. Regarding the original processing steps: Reads were demultiplexed and collapsed into UMI-guided consensus sequences with migec v1.2.7. Using mixcr v2.1.11, the UMI consensuses were aligned to TRA and TRB V and J templates and assembled into clonotypes. Expanded or contracted clonotypes were those called significant by both edgeR and NoisET, with noise models trained on biological replicates. For edgeR calls, the cutoffs were a false discovery rate-adjusted p below 0.01 and a log2 fold-change threshold of 1. As an exploratory analysis of dynamics, max-normalized trajectories of the 1000 most abundant clonotypes were examined with PCA combined with hierarchical clustering. Each responding clone was given a CD4 or CD8 phenotype based on the CD4+ and CD8+ repertoires, which had been sequenced separately. The public reads were quality trimmed at Q25 with fastp and then assembled into clones with MiXCR by TCRdb, keeping productive beta chains. Rows with a matching CDR3 protein are joined into one entry that keeps the most common DNA and genes. None of the V and J calls come from the authors' own analysis; TCRdb made them. Here the sample has just over 60,000 distinct CDR3 sequences; 9.3% occur a single time. The leading ten clones occupy approximately 1.1% of the sample.

This clonotype was seen only a few times. Its recognized antigen is unknown. Base qualities are missing; no much larger clone stands one base away. Ficoll-Paque density gradient centrifugation was the method used to isolate PBMCs. The paper as a whole reports these results and caveats: The second-wave clones that peaked on day 37 were not confirmed to be SARS-CoV-2 specific. The study covered only two mild cases, and larger cohorts including severe cases with pre-infection samples were considered necessary. Contracting CD4+ clones were located mainly in the CM and EM memory subsets, whereas CD8+ clones were found to be enriched in EMRA. Some responding clones were detected in pre-infection memory, which suggested that pre-existing cross-reactive memory T cells had joined the SARS-CoV-2 response. Balanced CD4/CD8 phenotypes were observed for clones contracting from day 15 to 85, whereas a bias towards CD4+ was observed for a second wave of clones expanding from day 15 to 37.

Its CDR3 holds 12 amino acids, cysteine through phenylalanine. Only the CDR3 portion is preserved as DNA: 36 bases, with reading frame beginning at the first base. Trimming accounts for 2 bases at V and 6 bases at J, while the number of junction bases matched to no gene is 0. The germline V gene (reference sequence) specifies DFQATT as CDR1 and SNEGSKA as CDR2. The TCR sequence derives from a man younger than 35 who had mild COVID-19 (a few samples of this study predate the infection). The sample titles of this study are shuffled in the database, so cell type and time point are left out; the donor was told from shared clones. The rearrangement combines TRBV20-1 with TRBJ2-2, with TRBD1 identical over 7 junction bases. Sample: PBMCs or a T cell subset sorted from them (not recorded which). The DNA sequence is given as TGCAGTGCTAGACAGGGGGCCGGGGAGCTGTTTTTT. This sequence encodes CSARQGAGELFF.